This T cell receptor beta chain emerged from a study of blood T cell repertoires in COVID-19. Looked up from germline, CDR1 is KGHSH and CDR2 is LQKENI. After removal of 4 bases from V and 4 bases from J, the junction contained 1 base not matched to a gene. The CDR3 loop spans 14 amino acids. Profiled with immunoSEQ multiplex PCR; TCRdb holds only in-frame clones, not every one. Of approximately 120,000 clones in the sample, about 88% were seen once. The clonotype originates from a woman older than 75 with acute or convalescent COVID-19. Sequences were obtained from peripheral blood. The chain employs TRBV18 and TRBJ1-5; 10 nucleotides agree with TRBD1. CDR3 amino acids: CASSRDRGNQPQHF. CDR3 in DNA: TGTGCCAGCTCACGGGACAGGGGAAATCAGCCCCAGCATTTT.